Below, one T cell receptor beta chain is given with its context. Clones were sequenced by immunoSEQ multiplex PCR, and TCRdb holds only the in-frame ones, with some missing. Seen here are 230,000 or so clones, less than 90% observed once, and the top ten hold just over 2.5%. This sample is drawn from a study of blood T cell repertoires in COVID-19. V lost 1 base to trimming and J lost 10 bases, with 11 bases between them. From germline, CDR1 is LGHDT and CDR2 YNNKEL (reference sequence). The CDR3 sequence is 13 residues long. This sequence originates from a woman aged 25 to 39 who had recovered from COVID-19. Sequenced: PBMCs or T cells enriched from blood (not recorded which). The chain links TRBV3-1 (or the pseudogene TRBV3-2) to TRBJ2-1; no clear D. The CDR3 DNA reads as TGTGCCAGCAGCCAAGTTTTACGTCGGGAGCAGTTCTTC. It translates to CASSQVLRREQFF.